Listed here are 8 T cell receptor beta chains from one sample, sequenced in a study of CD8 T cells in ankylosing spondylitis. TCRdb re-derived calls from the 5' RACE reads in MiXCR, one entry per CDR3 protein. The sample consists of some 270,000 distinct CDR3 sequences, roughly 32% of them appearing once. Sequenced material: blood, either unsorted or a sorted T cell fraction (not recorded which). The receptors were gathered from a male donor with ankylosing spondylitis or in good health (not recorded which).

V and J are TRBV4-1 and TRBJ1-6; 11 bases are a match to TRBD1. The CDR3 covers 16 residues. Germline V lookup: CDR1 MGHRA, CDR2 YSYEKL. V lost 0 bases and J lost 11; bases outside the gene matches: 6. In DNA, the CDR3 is TGCGCCAGCAGCCAAGACCGGGGGACAGGGGGTACACCCCTCCACTTT. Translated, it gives CASSQDRGTGGTPLHF.

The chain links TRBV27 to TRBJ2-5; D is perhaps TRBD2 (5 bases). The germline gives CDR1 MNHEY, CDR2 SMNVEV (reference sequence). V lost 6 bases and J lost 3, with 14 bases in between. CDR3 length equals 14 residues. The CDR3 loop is CASSPLTGEETQYF. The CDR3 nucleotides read TGTGCCAGCAGCCCTCTTACCGGGGAAGAGACCCAGTACTTC.

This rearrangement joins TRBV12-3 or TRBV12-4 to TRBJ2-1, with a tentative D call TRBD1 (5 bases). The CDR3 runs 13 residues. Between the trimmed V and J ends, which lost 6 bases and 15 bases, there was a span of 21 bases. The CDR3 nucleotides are TGTGCCAGCAGCCCACAGGTTGGTCACCTCGGGTTCTTC. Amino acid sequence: CASSPQVGHLGFF.

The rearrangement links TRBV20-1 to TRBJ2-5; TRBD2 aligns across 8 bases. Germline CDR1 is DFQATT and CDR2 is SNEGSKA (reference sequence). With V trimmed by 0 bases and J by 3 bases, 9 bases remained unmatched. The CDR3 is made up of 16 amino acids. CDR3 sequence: CSARDQGLGVKETQYF. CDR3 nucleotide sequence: TGCAGTGCTAGAGATCAGGGACTAGGAGTTAAAGAGACCCAGTACTTC.

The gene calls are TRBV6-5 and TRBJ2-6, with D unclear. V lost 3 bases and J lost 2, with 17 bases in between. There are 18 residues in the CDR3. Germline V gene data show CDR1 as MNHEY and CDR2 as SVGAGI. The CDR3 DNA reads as TGTGCCAGCAGTTATATTGGGGTGGGAATCCCTGGGGCCAACGTCCTGACTTTC. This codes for CASSYIGVGIPGANVLTF.

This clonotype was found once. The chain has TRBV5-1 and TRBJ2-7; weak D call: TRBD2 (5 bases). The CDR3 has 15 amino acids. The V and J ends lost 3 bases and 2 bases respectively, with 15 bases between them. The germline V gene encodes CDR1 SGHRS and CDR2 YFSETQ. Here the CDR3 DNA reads TGCGCCAGCAGCTGGGGTACGGTGGGAGCCTACGAGCAGTACTTC. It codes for CASSWGTVGAYEQYF.

The CDR3 is CASSLAGLQGAKGYTF. In DNA, the CDR3 is TGTGCCAGCAGCTTGGCCGGGTTGCAGGGGGCGAAGGGCTACACCTTC. This chain connects TRBV5-6 to TRBJ1-2; 8 bases are shared with TRBD1. V lost 0 bases to trimming and J lost 8 bases; unmatched junction nucleotides: 12. The CDR3 loop spans 16 amino acids. CDR1 SGHDT and CDR2 YYEEEE come from the germline V gene.

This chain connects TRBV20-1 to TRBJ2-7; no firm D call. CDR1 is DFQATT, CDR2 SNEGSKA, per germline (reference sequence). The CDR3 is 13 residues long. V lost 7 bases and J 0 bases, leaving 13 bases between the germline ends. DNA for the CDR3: TGCAGTGTGCGGAGACCGGGCTCCTACGAGCAGTACTTC. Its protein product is CSVRRPGSYEQYF.